Listed below are T cell receptor beta chains from one sample, sequenced in a study of T cell responses to AZD1222 COVID-19 vaccine. Measured with immunoSEQ multiplex PCR; TCRdb has only the in-frame clones, and not every one. Altogether just over 150,000 clones are present, 90% being singletons, with the ten largest covering less than 2%. The sample here was peripheral blood, taken on day 0 of AZD1222 vaccination. These receptors all come from an adult in good health. CDR3s include the opening cysteine and the closing phenylalanine or tryptophan. D genes are given only for firm matches. Expanded clones are given a class, and other clones once, few, many or no size at all.

V	D	J	size	length	CDR3	DNA
TRBV7-2	.	TRBJ2-4	.	13	CASSLDPDGIQYF	TGTGCCAGCAGCTTAGACCCGGACGGCATTCAGTACTTC
TRBV27	.	TRBJ2-5	.	12	CASSLAGETQYF	TGTGCCAGCAGTTTAGCGGGAGAGACCCAGTACTTC
TRBV24-1	TRBD2	TRBJ2-7	.	13	CATSGTSAYEQYF	TGTGCCACCAGCGGGACTAGCGCATACGAGCAGTACTTC
TRBV2	.	TRBJ1-5	.	16	CASSRDPLGGNQPQHF	TGTGCCAGCAGTCGGGACCCCTTAGGCGGCAATCAGCCCCAGCATTTT
TRBV27	TRBD2	TRBJ2-7	.	16	CASRGLAGGSRYEQYF	TGTGCCAGCAGGGGACTAGCGGGAGGATCTCGTTACGAGCAGTACTTC
TRBV27	.	TRBJ2-3	.	13	CASSLSGTDTQYF	TGTGCCAGCAGTTTAAGTGGAACAGATACGCAGTATTTT
TRBV3-1/TRBV3-2	TRBD2	TRBJ2-5	.	15	CASSFWTSGTETQYF	TGTGCCAGCAGCTTTTGGACTAGCGGAACAGAGACCCAGTACTTC
TRBV2	.	TRBJ1-5	.	14	CASSYSGGNQPQHF	TGTGCCAGCAGTTATTCGGGGGGCAATCAGCCCCAGCATTTT
TRBV6-2/TRBV6-3	.	TRBJ2-1	.	12	CASSLQGFEQFF	TGTGCCAGCAGTCTACAGGGCTTTGAGCAGTTCTTC
TRBV6-5	.	TRBJ2-3	.	15	CASSYGNTGTDTQYF	TGTGCCAGCAGTTACGGGAATACGGGCACAGATACGCAGTATTTT
TRBV21-1	.	TRBJ1-5	.	17	CASSKVTGDRLHQPQHF	TGTGCCAGCAGCAAAGTAACAGGGGATCGTTTACATCAGCCCCAGCATTTT
TRBV4-1	TRBD1	TRBJ1-1	.	15	CASSQERTGRSEAFF	TGCGCCAGCAGCCAAGAGCGGACAGGTCGATCGGAAGCTTTCTTT
TRBV9	TRBD2	TRBJ2-5	.	16	CASSVASGRGSETQYF	TGTGCCAGCAGCGTAGCTAGCGGGAGGGGCTCAGAGACCCAGTACTTC
TRBV24-1	TRBD1	TRBJ2-1	.	16	CATSDPGQGAVNEQFF	TGTGCCACCAGTGATCCGGGACAGGGGGCCGTCAATGAGCAGTTCTTC
TRBV4-1	.	TRBJ1-2	.	16	CASSQVRPGSYYGYTF	TGCGCCAGCAGCCAAGTACGTCCGGGGAGCTACTATGGCTACACCTTC
TRBV7-9	.	TRBJ2-7	.	14	CASSNRDNRGEQYF	TGTGCCAGCAGCAACCGGGACAATCGCGGCGAGCAGTACTTC
TRBV5-1	.	TRBJ2-6	few	16	CASSFGGNSGANVLTF	TGCGCCAGCAGCTTCGGCGGAAACTCTGGGGCCAACGTCCTGACTTTC
TRBV28	.	TRBJ1-2	.	14	CASSFGGFGYGYTF	TGTGCCAGCAGTTTTGGCGGGTTCGGCTATGGCTACACCTTC
TRBV19	TRBD2	TRBJ2-5	.	16	CASSISPRGGGETQYF	TGTGCCAGTAGTATATCCCCTCGGGGGGGCGGCGAGACCCAGTACTTC
TRBV7-8	.	TRBJ2-7	.	14	CASSLAQSSYEQYF	TGTGCCAGCAGCTTAGCACAGAGCTCCTACGAGCAGTACTTC
TRBV28	TRBD1	TRBJ1-2	few	12	CASSQGVYGYTF	TGTGCCAGCAGCCAGGGGGTCTATGGCTACACCTTC
TRBV28	.	TRBJ1-5	.	17	CASSLTTTWFGNQPQHF	TGTGCCAGCAGCTTAACGACTACGTGGTTCGGCAATCAGCCCCAGCATTTT
TRBV9	.	TRBJ1-2	.	12	CASSPWEHGYTF	TGTGCCAGCAGCCCCTGGGAACATGGCTACACCTTC
TRBV2	TRBD1	TRBJ1-1	.	16	CATYSRDRGGSTEAFF	TGTGCCACCTACTCCCGGGACAGGGGTGGGAGCACTGAAGCTTTCTTT
TRBV10-3	.	TRBJ1-4	few	15	CAISEGLVTNEKLFF	TGTGCCATCAGTGAGGGTTTAGTAACTAATGAAAAACTGTTTTTT
TRBV7-9	.	TRBJ1-1	.	16	CASSPGFLTVNTEAFF	TGTGCCAGCAGCCCCGGATTCTTAACAGTGAACACTGAAGCTTTCTTT
TRBV28	.	TRBJ2-7	.	16	CASSGESLGEDYEQYF	TGTGCCAGCAGTGGAGAATCCTTGGGAGAGGACTACGAGCAGTACTTC